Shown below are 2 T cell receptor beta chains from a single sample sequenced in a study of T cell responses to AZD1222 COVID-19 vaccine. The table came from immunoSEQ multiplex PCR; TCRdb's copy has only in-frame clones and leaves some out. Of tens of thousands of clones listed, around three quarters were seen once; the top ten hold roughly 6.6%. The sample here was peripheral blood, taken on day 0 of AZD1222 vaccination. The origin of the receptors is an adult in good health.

CDR3: CASSPPMAETQYF. The DNA for the CDR3 is TGTGCCAGCTCACCACCGATGGCCGAGACCCAGTACTTC. The chain links TRBV18 to TRBJ2-5; D unresolved. CDR1 is KGHSH and CDR2 is LQKENI in the germline V gene. Trimming stripped 0 bases from V and 5 bases from J, with 7 bases between. The CDR3 spans 13 residues. The whole variable domain, filled in from reference TRBV18 and TRBJ2-5, reads NAGVMQNPRHLVRRRGQEARLRCSPMKGHSHVYWYRQLPEEGLKFMVYLQKENIIDESGMPKERFSAEFPKEGPSILRIQQVVRGDSAAYFCASSPPMAETQYFGPGTRLLVL.

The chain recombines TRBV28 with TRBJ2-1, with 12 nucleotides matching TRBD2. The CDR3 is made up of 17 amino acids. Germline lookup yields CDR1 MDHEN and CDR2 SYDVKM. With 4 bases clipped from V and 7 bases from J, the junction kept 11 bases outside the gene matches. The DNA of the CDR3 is TGTGCCAGCAGTTCTGCACCCTCTAGCGGGGGGGGTAATGAGCAGTTCTTC. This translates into CASSSAPSSGGGNEQFF.